These 9 T cell receptor beta chains were all obtained from the same sample, sequenced in a study of blood T cells in healthy people across ages. The use of a sample-barcoded 5' primer and a J-beta primer mix characterized a second PCR of about 6 to 11 cycles. TCRdb re-derived calls from the 5' RACE reads in MiXCR, one entry per CDR3 protein. Among about 1.5 million distinct CDR3 sequences listed, approximately 43% were seen once. Sequenced material: blood. The origin of the receptors is a woman aged 18-30 years in good health.

This clonotype was detected a few times. This chain uses TRBV27 with TRBJ2-6, with D possibly being TRBD1 or TRBD2 (5 bases each). Per germline, CDR1 MNHEY and CDR2 SMNVEV (reference sequence). V lost 4 bases to trimming and J lost 0 bases, with 13 bases between them. The CDR3 has 17 amino acids. Here the CDR3 DNA reads TGTGCCAGCAGTTCCCGGGACGCCCTCTCTGGGGCCAACGTCCTGACTTTC. Protein product: CASSSRDALSGANVLTF.

V is TRBV24-1 and J is TRBJ1-1, with D unclear. CDR3 length: 15 residues. Per germline, CDR1 KGHDR and CDR2 SFDVKD. With 2 bases removed from V and 1 base from J, the gap between germline ends came to 10 bases. The CDR3: CATSDSRSGNTEAFF. Written as DNA, the CDR3 is TGTGCCACCAGTGATTCCAGGAGCGGGAACACTGAAGCTTTCTTT.

This clonotype was detected only a few times. The rearrangement links TRBV20-1 to TRBJ2-7; perhaps TRBD1 as D (6 bases). In germline, CDR1 is DFQATT, CDR2 SNEGSKA (reference sequence). The CDR3 totals 13 residues. The V gene lost 2 bases and the J gene lost 2 bases, with 10 bases spanning the gap. The CDR3 nucleotides are TGCAGTGCTAGAACCACAGGGCCCTACGAGCAGTACTTC. Translated, it gives CSARTTGPYEQYF.

The chain links TRBV18 to TRBJ2-5; 10 nucleotides align to TRBD1. Germline V lookup: CDR1 KGHSH, CDR2 LQKENI. The CDR3 runs to 16 residues. V shed 3 bases and J 1 base; nucleotides not matched to a gene: 5. The CDR3 is CASSPRDRGSQETQYF. The CDR3 DNA follows: TGTGCCAGCTCACCCCGGGACAGGGGTTCCCAAGAGACCCAGTACTTC.

This clonotype came up a few times. The rearrangement joins TRBV7-9 to TRBJ2-3; D is uncertain. V lost 5 bases, J lost 3 bases, and 30 bases lay in between. The CDR3 spans 20 residues. Germline CDR1 and CDR2: SEHNR and FQNEAQ (reference sequence). The CDR3 coding sequence is TGTGCCAGCAGCCCCCCCCTGTTTGATAGCAGCCCCCGGGTGACAGATACGCAGTATTTT. Translating it yields CASSPPLFDSSPRVTDTQYF.

Written as DNA, the CDR3 is TGCAGTGCTAGTCCCCCAGGACAGGGGGGAATCTACAATGAGCAGTTCTTC. This encodes CSASPPGQGGIYNEQFF. This chain uses TRBV20-1 with TRBJ2-1, with 10 bases fitting TRBD1. Germline CDR1 and CDR2: DFQATT and SNEGSKA (reference sequence). The trim removed 3 bases at V and 3 bases at J, leaving 11 bases unmatched. The CDR3 covers 17 residues.

This clonotype occurred a few times. This chain links TRBV3-1 with TRBJ1-4, with 11 bases that match TRBD1. Per the germline V gene, CDR1 is LGHDT and CDR2 is YNNKEL (reference sequence). J lost 0 bases, V lost 4 bases, and 7 bases had no gene match. The CDR3 totals 18 residues. Here the CDR3 reads CASSRWTGGPPTNEKLFF. The CDR3 nucleotides are TGTGCCAGCAGCCGATGGACAGGGGGCCCGCCAACTAATGAAAAACTGTTTTTT.

This clonotype has a handful of counts. This chain uses TRBV12-3 or TRBV12-4 with TRBJ1-4, with D tentatively TRBD1 (5 bases). CDR3 length equals 14 residues. The V and J ends lost 6 bases and 11 bases respectively, with 19 bases between them. The CDR3 region is CASSMTDEWFKLFF. The CDR3 nucleotides read TGTGCCAGCAGCATGACAGATGAATGGTTTAAACTGTTTTTT.

The chain has TRBV3-1 and TRBJ2-1, with 9 bases fitting TRBD1. Trimming at V came to 5 bases and at J to 8 bases, leaving 4 bases not matched to a gene. Germline assignment: CDR1 LGHDT and CDR2 YNNKEL (reference sequence). CDR3 length: 13 amino acids. This CDR3 reads CASSYRGRDEQFF. Here the CDR3 DNA reads TGTGCCAGCAGCTACAGGGGGCGCGATGAGCAGTTCTTC.